This T cell receptor (beta chain) appears in the sequencing data of a study of cytomegalovirus exposure and HLA in healthy donors (dated by TCRdb to 2017 to 2019). At the level of the whole study: According to an earlier analysis of 550 to 700 of the donors, about 179 million T cells yielded over 100 million unique TCR beta sequences and about 300 Gb of sequence data. Around 320 gigabases of sequencing data and approximately 84 million unique TCR sequences were included in an early release covering roughly 600 HLA-typed donors. Of the roughly 430 genotyped donors, 65% to 90% fell in the genetic ancestry cluster associated with self-reported Caucasian donors. The study was designed to test whether signatures of past pathogen exposure could be identified by cataloging public T cell receptors. The study used immunosequencing to profile the T cell repertoires of several hundred subjects and linked those repertoires to cytomegalovirus serostatus. In addition to the first cohort of 666 subjects, a separate validation cohort of approximately 120 different subjects was used. To predict cytomegalovirus infection status, the study combined high-throughput TCR immunosequencing, statistical association of individual TCRs with disease status, and machine learning. To study patterns of TCR occurrence, a later analysis re-analyzed previously published TCR beta repertoires from hundreds of donors and added high-resolution HLA genotyping. Rather than drawing on any new phenotypic data, the later analysis identified candidate immune exposures from TCR beta sequences and the way those sequences occurred across donors. An earlier analysis of around 580 of the donors used high-throughput TCR beta sequencing to judge whether each TCR beta V gene segment behaved as functional or pseudogenic. Donor age, sex, ethnicity and CMV serostatus were compiled together with the repertoire data. A later genetic analysis took genome-wide SNP genotypes for about 55% of the 666 donors and used that subset as a discovery cohort. Every repertoire in the discovery cohort had been generated on one and the same sequencing platform. Class I and class II HLA loci were covered by the typing at four-digit resolution. Typing coverage varied by locus: about 620-630 donors for A, B, C, DRB1 and DQB1; approximately 500 for DQA1; nearly 610 for DPA1; approximately 490 for DPB1. Several DR-DQ haplotypes were handled as single units for association and clustering, since linkage in the cohort was strong. Among almost 400 genotyped donors of the cohort, an average of around 240,000 unique TCR beta nucleotide sequences were sequenced per donor, approximately 20% of them non-productive. Results the study describes overall, beyond this receptor: In vitro tests confirmed that three of the cytomegalovirus-associated TCR beta chains recognize cytomegalovirus antigens. A later genetic analysis associated a missense DCLRE1C variant with V-gene and J-gene trimming of TCR beta chains, and an independent cohort replicated the association. In a later analysis, the rate of TCR association differed among HLA loci, with DRB1 alleles having the most associated TCRs and HLA-C alleles having the fewest. According to a later genetic analysis, donors in an Asian-associated ancestry cluster had fewer N-insertions in productive TCRs than the approximately 670-donor mean. Because some donors lacked HLA typing at each locus, the association tests relied only on the typed subset. Assigning TCR associations to individual alleles was difficult when HLA alleles, especially DR and DQ, strongly co-occurred. Because counts were too low, approximately 15 rarely observed V segments, including chromosome 9 orphons, were excluded from the earlier analysis of fewer than 650 of the donors. This cohort had only TCR beta chains sequenced, and the lack of alpha or paired-chain data limited which features could be detected. In both the original and validation cohorts, the classifier was reported to diagnose cytomegalovirus status with high specificity and sensitivity. Correlated functional status among segregating V segments might be attributable to linkage disequilibrium, but an unknown experimental factor could not be ruled out. Some IMGT-functional V segments, including TRBV6-2 and TRBV6-3, could not be told apart with the 87-base-pair reads, so those segments were excluded. The authors suggested that the approach could potentially be generalized to other disease states and immunological phenotypes. The presence/absence analyses assumed that sequencing depth was roughly uniform across donors, and that assumption may not be true. At a false discovery rate of 0.05, a later analysis linked around 15,000 TCR beta sequences to specific HLA alleles. Several of the top co-occurrence clusters appeared to be linked to parvovirus B19, influenza, CMV and Epstein-Barr virus, according to a later analysis. In a later analysis, HLA-associated TCR beta chains were found to be more clonally expanded and to have lower generation probabilities than equally common non-associated chains. While some public TCRs were present in many individuals, most TCR sequences turned up only very rarely across donors. An earlier analysis of 587 of the donors showed that most TCR beta V segments appeared in productive rearrangements either about 87% or about 30% of the time, which broadly matched IMGT annotations. The only immune exposure information available for the cohort was CMV serostatus. In a later analysis, most CMV-associated TCR beta chains were found to appear HLA-restricted, with HLA associations seemingly driven largely by CMV exposure. A group of highly shared sequence variants was considered likely to be a technical artifact of the sequencing pipeline. The study listed around 160 TCR beta chains as associated with cytomegalovirus. A further reported finding was that TCR beta sequences accurately predicted the HLA-A and HLA-B alleles for most subjects in the first cohort.

The cohort consisted of hundreds of healthy bone marrow donors. At the time of sampling, every cohort member was nominally healthy, though immune exposures that went unrecorded were likely present. The donor tested CMV seropositive and was one of the 289 seropositive cohort members. Each donor provided a peripheral blood sample, and peripheral blood mononuclear cells were used for TCR beta sequencing. Genomic DNA extraction from the blood cell samples was performed with the Qiagen DNeasy Blood Extraction Kit. The library was generated by the immunoSEQ multiplex PCR assay. For the multiplex PCR, a mixture combining 60 forward primers for TCR Vbeta segments and 13 reverse primers for TCR Jbeta segments was used. The CDR3 region of rearranged TCR beta genes was amplified from genomic DNA by a multiplex PCR assay. The Illumina HiSeq System was used to sequence the amplified TCR beta libraries as 87-base-pair reads. The published analysis was carried out like this. Across the 500 to 750 repertoires, a later analysis counted tens of millions of unique TCR beta chains, approximately 10 million of which were shared by at least two donors. A nearest-neighbor algorithm error-corrected the raw reads and collapsed the reads into unique sequences, merging closely related sequences to remove PCR and sequencing errors. V, D and J gene segments were assigned by aligning CDR3 sequences to IMGT reference sequences. For a sequence to be retained, at least a six-nucleotide match to both a V gene segment and a J gene segment was required. Rearrangements were classified as productive when the CDR3 lacked stop codons and remained in frame with V and J, and all other rearrangements were classified as non-productive. CDR3 was defined by IMGT convention, running from the second conserved V-encoded cysteine to the conserved J-encoded phenylalanine. The earlier analysis of about 590 of the donors excluded sequences that lacked an unambiguous match to a single V gene segment. An earlier analysis of over 450 of the donors classified V segments as functional when productive rearrangements were above 56.7% and as segregating when the standard deviation between donors was above 5%. A statistical classification framework was built for diagnosing cytomegalovirus status from the catalog of TCR beta chain sequences. In a later analysis, V and J genes were assigned by comparing TCR nucleotide sequences against IMGT/GENE-DB human TR gene sequences. The TCRdist pipeline was used in a later analysis to assign CDR3 sequences and most-parsimonious VDJ recombination scenarios. In a later analysis, each TCR beta chain was defined by its CDR3 amino acid sequence together with its V-gene family, and reads without a unique V-gene family were excluded. To address suspected cross-contamination and a sequencing artifact, a later analysis removed 450 to 700 highly shared, low-generation-probability nucleotide sequences. In a later analysis, a clonal expansion index was calculated for each public chain from normalized within-repertoire ranks of inferred template counts. In a later analysis, generation probabilities were computed using a VDJ recombination model fitted to out-of-frame rearrangements, and the results were checked against IGoR. Hypergeometric tests were used in a later analysis to score TCR-TCR, TCR-HLA and TCR-CMV co-occurrence, with a repertoire-size bias correction applied to the TCR pairs. In a later analysis, false discovery rates were estimated by permuting HLA or CMV assignments 20 times. In a later analysis, co-occurring TCRs were grouped using DBSCAN, and TCRdist sequence similarity was added for clustering within HLA-allele-positive subsets. Repertoires with fewer than 30,000 or more than 120,000 public chains were left out of co-occurrence clustering, as were five repertoires with anomalous nucleotide sharing. Not all clones reach the TCRdb copy of this immuneACCESS table, which keeps in-frame sequences only. Checked studies attribute under half of the gap to unresolved V genes and leave the rest unexplained. The V and J calls and clone size are taken from that table; D and trimming were inferred from the DNA. Recorded for this sample are fewer than 200,000 clones; 8.5% to 10% of them occurred a single time. The ten largest clonotypes hold over 1% of the sample.

This clone has only a few counts. Its antigen is not yet known. No clone much larger than this one lies a single base away; base qualities are absent. Its CDR3 holds 14 amino acids, cysteine through phenylalanine. The DNA shown is the 42-base CDR3, in frame from base 1. Trimming accounts for 6 bases at V and 4 bases at J, while the number of junction bases matched to no gene is 9. CDR1 is given as KGHSH and CDR2 as LQKENI, both from the germline V gene. The sequence derives from a woman aged 25-40 years in good health and CMV-seropositive. Here the chain combines TRBV18 and TRBJ2-7; TRBD1 agrees with 7 junctional bases. Specimen: PBMCs. CDR3 reads: CASSQDRVHYEQYF. DNA sequence: TGTGCCAGCTCGCAAGACAGGGTCCATTACGAGCAGTACTTC.